What follows are 28 T cell receptor beta chains derived from one specimen sequenced in a study of control samples from healthy donors and cancer patients (dated by TCRdb to 2018 to 2021). Receptors were amplified or captured by the immunoSEQ multiplex PCR assay. Drawn from immuneACCESS, this table holds only the in-frame rearrangements with V and J called that TCRdb kept. Clones are partly lost; checked studies trace under half to an unresolved V gene and leave the rest unexplained. Counted in this sample were some 130,000 clones; roughly 90% of them appeared once. The ten largest clones add up to 2.1% of the sample. The sample comprised blood. All receptors derive from a woman in her 50s in good health.

J is TRBJ1-6 and V is TRBV7-2, with 12 bases identical to TRBD1. This CDR3 is built from 17 residues. V trimming: 5 bases; J trimming: 8 bases; junction bases outside the gene matches: 10. Germline CDR1 is SGHTA and CDR2 is FQGNSA. Here the CDR3 reads CASSADRDRGHHSPLHF. In DNA form, the CDR3 reads TGTGCCAGCAGCGCAGACCGGGACAGGGGGCATCATTCACCCCTCCACTTT.

V gene TRBV3-1 (or the pseudogene TRBV3-2) combines with J gene TRBJ2-5; D not resolved. The germline V gene has CDR1 LGHDT and CDR2 YNNKEL (reference sequence). The CDR3 sequence is 13 residues long. Between the trimmed V and J ends, which lost 1 base and 2 bases, there was a span of 5 bases. The DNA for the CDR3 is TGTGCCAGCAGCCAAGGGGTACAAGAGACCCAGTACTTC. Protein sequence: CASSQGVQETQYF.

J is TRBJ2-1 and V is TRBV13, with a weak D call TRBD2 (5 bases). This CDR3 comprises 19 residues. Germline CDR1 PRHDT, CDR2 FYEKMQ (reference sequence). Trimming cost V 4 bases and J 0 bases, with 22 bases left between them. Written as DNA, the CDR3 is TGTGCCAGCAGCTCGGCCGATCCAGCGGTTCCGAGCTCCTACAATGAGCAGTTCTTC. It is translated as CASSSADPAVPSSYNEQFF.

The CDR3 DNA reads as TGTGCCAGCAGTGTTCTCCGGGGCCTCCCTGAAGCTTTCTTT. Its protein product is CASSVLRGLPEAFF. V and J are TRBV2 and TRBJ1-1; possibly TRBD1 for D (5 bases). The V end lost 4 bases, the J end lost 6 bases, and 15 bases lay between the germline ends. Germline V gives CDR1 SNHLY, CDR2 FYNNEI. The CDR3 is made up of 14 amino acids.

The chain is built from TRBV12-3 or TRBV12-4 and TRBJ2-1; D is undetermined. Trimming took off 3 bases at V and 6 bases at J, with 6 bases between the two ends. The CDR3 consists of 12 residues. The CDR3 region has the DNA TGTGCCAGCAGTTTCGATGCCAATGAGCAGTTCTTC. Its translation is CASSFDANEQFF.

The chain employs TRBV10-1 and TRBJ1-5; 7 nucleotides line up with TRBD1. The V and J ends lost 5 bases and 1 base, in that order; junction bases with no gene match: 2. The CDR3 has 14 residues. Per the germline V gene, CDR1 is WNHNN and CDR2 is SYGVQD (reference sequence). The CDR3, as DNA: TGCGCCAGCAGTAAGACAGGGAGCAATCAGCCCCAGCATTTT. Translating gives CASSKTGSNQPQHF.

J is TRBJ2-2 and V is TRBV18; D uncertain. Per the germline V gene, CDR1 is KGHSH and CDR2 is LQKENI. Trimming removed 4 bases from V and 2 bases from J, with 8 bases in between. This CDR3 comprises 14 residues. CDR3 coding DNA: TGTGCCAGCTCACTTCGAGATAACACCGGGGAGCTGTTTTTT. Its protein product is CASSLRDNTGELFF.

This chain uses TRBV19 with TRBJ1-6; tentative D call: TRBD1 (5 bases). Trimming took off 9 bases at V and 7 bases at J, with 22 bases between the two ends. The CDR3 is 16 amino acids. Germline V gene data show CDR1 as LNHDA and CDR2 as SQIVND (reference sequence). The CDR3: CASSESGPPRNSPLHF. The CDR3 DNA follows: TGTGCCAGCTCTGAATCGGGGCCTCCTAGAAATTCACCCCTCCACTTT.

V usage is TRBV30 and J usage is TRBJ2-2, with D perhaps matching TRBD1 or TRBD2 (6 bases each). Trimming took 6 bases from V and 4 from J, leaving 21 bases between them. The CDR3 runs to 16 residues. CDR1 is GTSNPN, CDR2 SVGIG, per germline (reference sequence). The chain's CDR3 is CACRPHEWGATGELFF. The CDR3 bases are TGTGCCTGCCGACCCCACGAATGGGGGGCCACCGGGGAGCTGTTTTTT.

The V call is TRBV15, the J call TRBJ2-1; possibly TRBD1 for D (5 bases). Trimming stripped 3 bases from V and 4 bases from J, with 7 bases between. The CDR3 is 13 amino acids. Germline V gives CDR1 LNHNV, CDR2 YYDKDF (reference sequence). CDR3 sequence (DNA): TGTGCCACCAGCAGTAACAGGTACAATGAGCAGTTCTTC. Its translation: CATSSNRYNEQFF.

The chain uses TRBV30 and TRBJ2-1, with TRBD2 matching 10 bases. V lost 5 bases to trimming and J lost 5 bases; unmatched junction nucleotides: 3. The CDR3 runs to 13 residues. In germline, CDR1 is GTSNPN, CDR2 SVGIG (reference sequence). For the CDR3, the DNA is TGTGCCTGGCAGCGGGGGGGAGACAATGAGCAGTTCTTC. Translating it yields CAWQRGGDNEQFF.

The J gene is TRBJ1-3, the V gene TRBV11-2; D call uncertain. This CDR3 contains 16 residues. Trimming cost V 5 bases and J 0 bases, with 14 bases left between them. Germline V gene data show CDR1 as SGHAT and CDR2 as FQNNGV. The CDR3 protein is CASSTAGSYSGNTIYF. The CDR3 DNA reads TGTGCCAGCAGCACGGCCGGGAGTTACTCTGGAAACACCATATATTTT.

The CDR3 is CASSKAGLKVFSGANVLTF. The CDR3 DNA reads TGTGCCAGCAGCAAAGCGGGATTAAAGGTTTTCTCTGGGGCCAACGTCCTGACTTTC. The rearrangement joins TRBV21-1 to TRBJ2-6. TRBV21-1 is shown as a pseudogene. There are 19 residues in the CDR3.

The chain joins TRBV19 to TRBJ2-3; 8 positions agree with TRBD2. Germline-derived CDR1 and CDR2 are LNHDA and SQIVND (reference sequence). The V gene end was trimmed by 3 bases and the J gene end by 2 bases; junction bases not matched to a gene: 7. The CDR3 is 16 residues long. The CDR3 loop reads CASSIGSGGPTDTQYF. CDR3 nucleotides: TGTGCCAGTAGTATTGGTTCGGGGGGGCCCACAGATACGCAGTATTTT.

The V gene is TRBV5-1, the J gene TRBJ2-3, with D possibly being TRBD1 or TRBD2 (5 bases each). CDR3 size: 15 residues. Trimming removed 5 bases from V and 0 bases from J, with 13 bases in between. CDR1 and CDR2 from the germline V gene are SGHRS and YFSETQ. CDR3 coding DNA: TGCGCCAGCAGTTTCCGGGACGGTAGCACAGATACGCAGTATTTT. Translated: CASSFRDGSTDTQYF.

This sequence joins TRBV6-5 and TRBJ2-7; D is uncertain. The CDR3 sequence is 15 residues long. The germline V gene encodes CDR1 MNHEY and CDR2 SVGAGI. Trimming pared 6 bases from V and 6 bases from J, leaving 21 bases between. The CDR3 region is CASRADLEPVAEQYF. CDR3 DNA sequence: TGTGCCAGCAGGGCCGACTTGGAACCCGTAGCCGAGCAGTACTTC.

The CDR3 spells CASSSRSGSTPYNEQFF. The DNA for the CDR3 is TGTGCCAGCAGCTCTCGAAGCGGGAGTACCCCCTACAATGAGCAGTTCTTC. This chain links TRBV11-3 with TRBJ2-1; 8 positions agree with TRBD2. The CDR3 loop spans 17 amino acids. The V gene end was trimmed by 4 bases and the J gene end by 2 bases; junction bases not matched to a gene: 10. Germline V CDR1 and CDR2: SGHNT, YENEEA.

This clone was observed a handful of times. J is TRBJ1-1 and V is TRBV29-1, with D unresolved. Germline CDR1 SQVTM, CDR2 ANQGSEA. V lost 4 bases, J lost 5 bases, and 14 bases lay in between. The CDR3 consists of 13 residues. The CDR3 nucleotides are TGCAGCGTTGCCCGGGAGGTGGAAACTGAAGCTTTCTTT. Protein sequence: CSVAREVETEAFF.

The rearrangement links TRBV9 to TRBJ2-5; D possibly corresponds to TRBD1 (7 bases). Per germline, CDR1 SGDLS and CDR2 YYNGEE. The V end was cut by 0 bases, the J end by 5 bases, with 11 bases between. The CDR3 runs to 14 residues. Here the CDR3 reads CASSVGAGGETQYF. Written as DNA, the CDR3 is TGTGCCAGCAGCGTAGGGGCAGGGGGGGAGACCCAGTACTTC.

V and J are TRBV7-2 and TRBJ1-2, with 11 bases matching TRBD1. Germline V gene lookup returns CDR1 SGHTA and CDR2 FQGNSA. V shed 5 bases and J 0 bases; nucleotides not matched to a gene: 8. The CDR3 totals 17 residues. The CDR3 here is CASSTLGQGVANYGYTF. In DNA form, the CDR3 reads TGTGCCAGCAGCACCTTGGGACAGGGGGTTGCTAACTATGGCTACACCTTC.

The J gene is TRBJ2-7, the V gene TRBV28; 10 bases map to TRBD2. The trim removed 3 bases at V and 2 bases at J, leaving 7 bases unmatched. The V gene's germline CDR1 is MDHEN and CDR2 SYDVKM. This CDR3 spans 16 amino acids. The DNA for the CDR3 is TGTGCCAGCAGTTTTGAACTAGCGGGACTAACCTACGAGCAGTACTTC. It yields the protein CASSFELAGLTYEQYF.

The V gene is TRBV3-1 (or the pseudogene TRBV3-2), the J gene TRBJ2-5; 10 positions match TRBD1. The CDR3 is 13 amino acids. The V gene end was trimmed by 4 bases and the J gene end by 9 bases; junction bases not matched to a gene: 5. Germline lookup yields CDR1 LGHDT and CDR2 YNNKEL (reference sequence). The CDR3, as DNA: TGTGCCAGCAGCCCGGCCGGGACAGGGGCCCAGTACTTC. As protein: CASSPAGTGAQYF.

This clone was seen more than once but under ten times. The CDR3 protein is CASSERDNSGNTIYF. The CDR3 DNA follows: TGCGCCAGCAGTGAACGGGACAACTCTGGAAACACCATATATTTT. The chain carries TRBV5-1 and TRBJ1-3; tentatively, D is TRBD1 (6 bases). V gave up 5 bases and J gave up 0 bases, with 12 bases separating them. From germline, CDR1 is SGHRS and CDR2 YFSETQ. CDR3 size: 15 residues.

The rearrangement joins TRBV28 to TRBJ2-7, with TRBD1 identical over 7 bases. The germline CDR1 and CDR2 sequences are MDHEN and SYDVKM. Trimming at V came to 2 bases and at J to 5 bases, leaving 9 bases not matched to a gene. The CDR3 runs to 15 residues. CDR3 nucleotides: TGTGCCAGCAGTTTAGGTTCAGGGGGTGTCGACGAGCAGTACTTC. Amino acids: CASSLGSGGVDEQYF.

This clone appeared a few times. This chain joins TRBV6-2 or TRBV6-3 and TRBJ1-5; 8 bases are shared with TRBD1. V shed 6 bases, J shed 6 bases, and the junction held 13 bases outside the gene matches. CDR3 length: 16 amino acids. The germline CDR1 and CDR2 sequences are MNHEY and SVGEGT. The CDR3 here is CASSRPTGALGQPQHF. CDR3 DNA: TGTGCCAGCAGCCGACCGACAGGGGCTCTTGGTCAGCCCCAGCATTTT.

The V gene is TRBV5-1, the J gene TRBJ2-7, with D possibly matching TRBD1 (6 bases). The V gene's germline CDR1 is SGHRS and CDR2 YFSETQ. V lost 0 bases and J 5 bases, leaving 12 bases between the germline ends. The CDR3 is 14 residues long. CDR3 nucleotides: TGCGCCAGCAGCTTGGAGGCGGCAGGGGACGAGCAGTACTTC. Amino acid sequence: CASSLEAAGDEQYF. The full variable domain, its missing parts supplied by reference TRBV5-1 and TRBJ2-7, is KAGVTQTPRYLIKTRGQQVTLSCSPISGHRSVSWYQQTPGQGLQFLFEYFSETQRNKGNFPGRFSGRQFSNSRSEMNVSTLELGDSALYLCASSLEAAGDEQYFGPGTRLTVT.

This clone came up once. The chain couples TRBV6-4 to TRBJ2-1; no reliable D call. This CDR3 is 16 amino acids long. V was trimmed by 4 bases and J by 0 bases, leaving 13 bases between them. CDR1 and CDR2 from the germline V gene are MRHNA and SNTAGT. The CDR3 nucleotides are TGTGCCAGCAGTGTCTCTGAGCGTAGCTCCTACAATGAGCAGTTCTTC. It yields the protein CASSVSERSSYNEQFF.

The chain recombines TRBV6-1 with TRBJ2-7; unclear D gene. V was pared by 2 bases and J by 5 bases, with 7 bases between. CDR3 size: 12 residues. From germline, CDR1 is MNHNS and CDR2 SASEGT. The CDR3 DNA reads TGTGCCAGCAGTGAACTCTGGGACGAGCAGTACTTC. Its protein product is CASSELWDEQYF.